The 14 T cell receptor beta chains below come from one sample, sequenced in a study of spatial heterogeneity in lung cancer. Regarding the study as a whole: Mutation tallies in tumors tracked expanded intratumoral alpha and beta TCR counts.

Time point defined: sample taken at primary tumor resection. TCRdb analysed the 5' RACE reads with MiXCR anew, one entry per CDR3 protein. Among 13,000 to 15,000 distinct CDR3 sequences listed, about 4.5% were seen once. No antigen has been identified for these receptors. This specimen consisted of lung tumor tissue, obtained at surgery. The source of these receptors is a female donor with early-stage non-small cell lung cancer.

This clonotype appeared many times. This beta chain is off target for a library built for alpha chains, so its abundance means little. V gene TRBV5-4 combines with J gene TRBJ2-1, with D tentatively TRBD2 (5 bases). Per germline, CDR1 SGHNT and CDR2 YYREEE (reference sequence). Trimming shortened V by 1 base and J by 5 bases, and 10 bases separated the two germline ends. This CDR3 has 14 residues. As DNA, the CDR3 is TGTGCCAGCAGCTTGAAAGGACTGGACAATGAGCAGTTCTTC. Its translation is CASSLKGLDNEQFF.

This clonotype was seen at least ten times. This beta chain was picked up by a library intended for alpha chains and is off target, so its count carries little meaning. The chain has TRBV19 and TRBJ1-6, with a possible D match to TRBD1 (5 bases). Germline-derived CDR1 and CDR2 are LNHDA and SQIVND (reference sequence). The CDR3 consists of 15 residues. Deletions cut 6 bases from V and 8 bases from J, with 17 bases between. In DNA form, the CDR3 reads TGTGCCAGTAGAACCTTAGGCGCGGGGGATTCACCCCTCCACTTT. This encodes CASRTLGAGDSPLHF.

This clonotype occurred many times. Being off target in a library aimed at alpha chains, this beta chain has a size of little meaning. This chain uses TRBV7-2 with TRBJ1-5; 7 bases fit TRBD1. Trimming took 8 bases from V and 7 from J; bases not matched to a gene: 5. CDR1 is SGHTA, CDR2 FQGNSA, per germline. CDR3 length equals 12 residues. CDR3 nucleotide sequence: TGTGCCAGCGGCGACAGGGCCCAGCCCCAGCATTTT. Translating gives CASGDRAQPQHF. Drawing the rest from reference TRBV7-2 and TRBJ1-5, the complete variable domain is GAGVSQSPSNKVTEKGKDVELRCDPISGHTALYWYRQSLGQGLEFLIYFQGNSAPDKSGLPSDRFSAERTGGSVSTLTIQRTQQEDSAVYLCASGDRAQPQHFGDGTRLSIL.

By share, this clonotype counts as medium-sized. This beta chain appears as a stray read in a library generated for alpha chains; its size is not informative. V usage is TRBV5-1 and J usage is TRBJ1-2; D remains ambiguous. CDR3 size: 13 residues. Germline V gene data show CDR1 as SGHRS and CDR2 as YFSETQ. V shed 1 base and J shed 4 bases, with 8 bases lying between them. The CDR3 DNA reads TGCGCCAGCAGCTTGAGTACGGTCTATGGCTACACCTTC. Its protein product is CASSLSTVYGYTF.

This clonotype has at least ten counts. This beta chain turned up in a library designed for alpha chains; as an off-target read, its abundance says little. This chain joins TRBV7-6 and TRBJ2-7; D is unclear. Germline V gene sequence: CDR1 SGHVS, CDR2 FNYEAQ. CDR3 size: 13 residues. Between the trimmed V and J ends, which lost 5 bases and 1 base, there was a span of 9 bases. The CDR3: CASSPPGSYEQYF. Here the CDR3 DNA reads TGTGCCAGCAGCCCCCCGGGTTCCTACGAGCAGTACTTC. The complete variable domain, with remaining parts taken from reference TRBV7-6 and TRBJ2-7, reads GAGVSQSPRYKVTKRGQDVALRCDPISGHVSLYWYRQALGQGPEFLTYFNYEAQQDKSGLPNDRFSAERPEGSISTLTIQRTEQRDSAMYRCASSPPGSYEQYFGPGTRLTVT.

This clonotype was picked up many times. With the library built for alpha chains, this beta chain is off target and its frequency is not meaningful. The gene calls are TRBV6-6 and TRBJ2-7, with 9 bases aligning to TRBD1. CDR1 and CDR2 from the germline V gene are MNHNY and SVGAGI (reference sequence). The CDR3 totals 14 residues. With 8 bases clipped from V and 4 bases from J, the junction kept 9 bases outside the gene matches. This CDR3 reads CASSPTGGSYEQYF. The DNA of the CDR3 is TGTGCCAGCTCCCCCACAGGGGGCAGTTACGAGCAGTACTTC.

This clonotype was picked up many times. This beta chain turned up in a library designed for alpha chains; as an off-target read, its abundance says little. The gene calls are TRBV5-1 and TRBJ2-3; 8 nucleotides agree with TRBD1. This CDR3 is built from 14 residues. The germline gives CDR1 SGHRS, CDR2 YFSETQ. With V trimmed by 3 bases and J by 1 base, 1 base remained unmatched. As DNA, the CDR3 is TGCGCCAGCAGCTGGGGACAGGGCACAGATACGCAGTATTTT. It specifies CASSWGQGTDTQYF.

In the case of this clonotype: This beta chain was picked up by a library intended for alpha chains and is off target, so its count carries little meaning. The V gene is TRBV12-3 or TRBV12-4, the J gene TRBJ2-3, with D maybe TRBD1 (9 bases). Trimming removed 5 bases at V and 2 bases at J, with 32 bases between. The CDR3 totals 21 residues. The CDR3, as DNA: TGTGCCAGCAGTCCAGAACGGGGGACAGGGACTAGTAAGGAGCCCACAGATACGCAGTATTTT. This codes for CASSPERGTGTSKEPTDTQYF.

This clonotype came up many times. This beta chain appears as a stray read in a library generated for alpha chains; its size is not informative. The CDR3 here is CSARGKAGRETQYF. CDR3 nucleotide sequence: TGCAGTGCTAGAGGGAAAGCGGGTCGGGAGACCCAGTACTTC. This rearrangement joins TRBV20-1 to TRBJ2-5; tentative D call: TRBD2 (6 bases). With 1 base removed from V and 5 bases from J, the gap between germline ends came to 14 bases. The CDR3 has 14 residues. Germline V gene sequence: CDR1 DFQATT, CDR2 SNEGSKA (reference sequence).

This clonotype was found many times. Little can be read into the size of this beta chain, an off-target read in a library designed for alpha chains. The V gene is TRBV6-1, the J gene TRBJ2-7; TRBD1 might be the D (5 bases). This CDR3 spans 16 amino acids. CDR1 and CDR2 (germline): MNHNS, SASEGT. V lost 7 bases to trimming and J lost 3 bases, with 22 bases between them. CDR3 in amino acids: CASNPQGRLGNYEQYF. As DNA, the CDR3 is TGTGCCAGCAACCCCCAGGGTCGGCTCGGAAACTACGAGCAGTACTTC.

This clonotype was found many times. This beta chain is a stray read from a library made for alpha chains; its abundance is not meaningful. V usage is TRBV18 and J usage is TRBJ1-1; TRBD1 aligns across 10 bases. The CDR3 extends over 13 amino acids. Germline V gene sequence: CDR1 KGHSH, CDR2 LQKENI. V gave up 4 bases and J gave up 11 bases; unmatched junction bases: 7. CDR3 bases: TGTGCCAGCTCACTCACCGGGACAGGGGTTGCTTTCTTT. As protein: CASSLTGTGVAFF.

This clonotype has only a few counts. This beta chain appears as a stray read in a library generated for alpha chains; its size is not informative. The chain carries TRBV4-3 and TRBJ1-1; no clear D. Trimming shortened V by 0 bases and J by 4 bases, and 12 bases separated the two germline ends. The CDR3 loop spans 15 amino acids. Per the germline V gene, CDR1 is LGHNA and CDR2 is YSLEER. CDR3 DNA sequence: TGCGCCAGCAGCCAAGAGAGTGGATACGCCACTGAAGCTTTCTTT. Protein: CASSQESGYATEAFF.

The table lists this clonotype with many counts. This beta chain came through as a stray read in a library set up for alpha chains, and its size says little. V and J are TRBV6-2 or TRBV6-3 and TRBJ2-1, with a weak D call TRBD1 (6 bases). Trimming stripped 5 bases from V and 4 bases from J, with 18 bases between. Per germline, CDR1 MNHEY and CDR2 SVGEGT. This CDR3 is built from 16 residues. The CDR3 nucleotides are TGTGCCAGCAGTAACAGGGTAGGGGCGAGGTACAATGAGCAGTTCTTC. Amino acids: CASSNRVGARYNEQFF.

This clonotype is medium-sized by share. The library was designed around alpha chains, so this beta chain is a stray read whose abundance carries little weight. The J gene is TRBJ1-2, the V gene TRBV18, with D unresolved. V lost 3 bases and J 4 bases, leaving 18 bases between the germline ends. The CDR3 is made up of 16 amino acids. Germline V gives CDR1 KGHSH, CDR2 LQKENI. CDR3 in DNA: TGTGCCAGCTCACCGGCCCGGCCAGGTCTGCTCTATGGCTACACCTTC. It is translated as CASSPARPGLLYGYTF.